This TCR beta chain was captured in a study of PD-L1 blockade in urothelial cancer. General study points: Tumor-associated clones in blood expanded more at 3 weeks in durable-benefit patients.

With regard to this clone: Its antigen is as yet unknown.

Added to each PCR by spiking were synthetic TCR analog templates. The table came from immunoSEQ multiplex PCR; TCRdb's copy has only in-frame clones and leaves some out. The sample lists 40,000 to 45,000 clones, more than 75% occurring once. This clonotype originated in a woman aged 60 to 75 with urothelial cancer. The source was PBMCs, collected around atezolizumab (anti-PD-L1) treatment.

CDR3 residues: CASSYGQFGYTF. CDR3 in DNA: TGTGCCAGCAGTTACGGGCAATTTGGCTACACCTTC. The chain has TRBV6-5 and TRBJ1-2; D unresolved. V dropped 2 bases and J dropped 7 bases, with 8 bases sitting between them. Germline V gene data show CDR1 as MNHEY and CDR2 as SVGAGI. This CDR3 region has 12 residues.